The source of this TCR beta chain is a study of T cells in localized non-small cell lung cancer. General study points: Adjacent uninvolved lung tissue had the highest T cell clonality, exceeding tumor.

Germline CDR1 and CDR2: ENHRY and SYGVKD. The CDR3 consists of 15 residues. Trimming removed 2 bases at V and 0 bases at J, with 8 bases between. About this clone itself: Its target is not known.

Some clones are missing from TCRdb's copy, which holds only in-frame ones; the method was immunoSEQ multiplex PCR. The table records roughly 35,000 clones, around 94% of them present only once. This TCR was recovered from an older female donor with stage I lung adenocarcinoma. The gene calls are TRBV10-3 and TRBJ1-5, with a tentative D call TRBD1 (5 bases). Specimen: peripheral blood, collected before any cancer treatment. CDR3 sequence (DNA): TGTGCCATCAGTGAGGGGGACGGTAGCAATCAGCCCCAGCATTTT. Encoded protein: CAISEGDGSNQPQHF.